These 30 T cell receptor beta chains originate from one sample sequenced in a study of OX40 agonist ivuxolimab in advanced cancers. Here immunoSEQ multiplex PCR was the method, and the copy in TCRdb shows in-frame clones only, minus some. In the table there are 52,000 or so clones, 84% of which are singletons. The source was CD4+ or CD8+ T cells sorted from blood, collected in a trial of the OX40 agonist ivuxolimab. The receptors here all came from an adult with an advanced solid tumor such as melanoma, head and neck, liver or kidney cancer.

The gene calls are TRBV6-9 and TRBJ1-2; no clear D gene. Between the trimmed V and J ends, which lost 6 bases and 4 bases, there was a span of 15 bases. The CDR3 loop spans 14 amino acids. Germline loops: CDR1 MNHGY, CDR2 SVAAGI. The CDR3 loop reads CASRHDPGSYGYTF. In DNA form, the CDR3 reads TGTGCCAGCAGACACGACCCCGGGAGCTATGGCTACACCTTC.

This clone came up once. The chain combines TRBV5-6 with TRBJ1-2, with 7 bases lining up with TRBD1. The germline V gene has CDR1 SGHDT and CDR2 YYEEEE. The J segment lost 3 bases and the V segment lost 4 bases, leaving 3 bases of the junction unmatched. The CDR3 sequence is 13 residues long. The CDR3 bases are TGTGCCAGCAGCAGAGGGACAGACTATGGCTACACCTTC. Its protein product is CASSRGTDYGYTF.

The chain carries TRBV19 and TRBJ2-3; 9 bases line up with TRBD2. V shed 2 bases, J shed 2 bases, and the junction held 5 bases outside the gene matches. This CDR3 is 16 amino acids long. Germline V CDR1 and CDR2: LNHDA, SQIVND (reference sequence). The CDR3 DNA reads as TGTGCCAGTAGTATACTAGCGGGGACCTACACAGATACGCAGTATTTT. Its translation: CASSILAGTYTDTQYF.

This chain joins TRBV4-1 and TRBJ2-7; D might be TRBD1 (5 bases). The CDR3 covers 14 residues. V shed 4 bases and J shed 2 bases, with 12 bases lying between them. Looked up from germline, CDR1 is MGHRA and CDR2 is YSYEKL. The CDR3 is CASSRPQETYEQYF. The CDR3 DNA follows: TGCGCCAGCAGCCGTCCACAGGAAACCTACGAGCAGTACTTC.

This chain links TRBV30 with TRBJ1-3, with D perhaps matching TRBD1 (5 bases). The CDR3 contains 16 residues. Germline-derived CDR1 and CDR2 are GTSNPN and SVGIG (reference sequence). Trimming removed 0 bases at V and 4 bases at J, with 16 bases between. The CDR3 DNA reads as TGTGCCTGGAGTGTATGGTCACGGGGGTTAGGAAACACCATATATTTT. Amino acids: CAWSVWSRGLGNTIYF.

In this sample, this clone turned up once. This chain uses TRBV6-1 with TRBJ2-7; D remains ambiguous. This CDR3 spans 12 amino acids. V lost 6 bases and J lost 4, with 10 bases in between. Germline CDR1 is MNHNS and CDR2 is SASEGT. Here the CDR3 reads CASSPVLYEQYF. For the CDR3, the DNA is TGTGCCAGCAGCCCCGTCTTATACGAGCAGTACTTC.

The CDR3 sequence: CASSAGTSGGARETQYF. Written as DNA, the CDR3 is TGTGCCAGCAGCGCGGGGACTAGCGGGGGGGCCCGGGAGACCCAGTACTTC. The chain uses TRBV9 and TRBJ2-5; 16 bases fit TRBD2. J lost 5 bases, V lost 3 bases, and 7 bases had no gene match. Germline CDR1 and CDR2: SGDLS and YYNGEE. The CDR3 covers 17 residues. Full variable domain (remainder filled in from reference TRBV9 and TRBJ2-5): DSGVTQTPKHLITATGQRVTLRCSPRSGDLSVYWYQQSLDQGLQFLIQYYNGEERAKGNILERFSAQQFPDLHSELNLSSLELGDSALYFCASSAGTSGGARETQYFGPGTRLLVL.

The rearrangement links TRBV5-1 to TRBJ2-2, with D unresolved. Per germline, CDR1 SGHRS and CDR2 YFSETQ. The CDR3 is 15 residues long. With 6 bases removed from V and 1 base from J, the gap between germline ends came to 13 bases. The CDR3, as DNA: TGCGCCAGCACCTCTCGGCACGGGAACACCGGGGAGCTGTTTTTT. This translates into CASTSRHGNTGELFF.

This chain links TRBV7-2 with TRBJ1-6; no clear D gene. This CDR3 contains 15 residues. CDR1 SGHTA and CDR2 FQGNSA come from the germline V gene. The V gene lost 0 bases and the J gene lost 7 bases, with 10 bases spanning the gap. In nucleotides, the CDR3 is TGTGCCAGCAGCTTAGCTTTGGGGTGGAATTCACCCCTCCACTTT. It is translated as CASSLALGWNSPLHF. Looking up the rest from reference TRBV7-2 and TRBJ1-6 gives the full variable domain: GAGVSQSPSNKVTEKGKDVELRCDPISGHTALYWYRQSLGQGLEFLIYFQGNSAPDKSGLPSDRFSAERTGGSVSTLTIQRTQQEDSAVYLCASSLALGWNSPLHFGNGTRLTVT.

The DNA of the CDR3 is TGTGCCAGTAGCAAAGGACAGGACATTCCCGCCGGATCCAAAAACATTCAGTACTTC. Protein product: CASSKGQDIPAGSKNIQYF. The chain combines TRBV19 with TRBJ2-4; 7 bases fit TRBD1. This CDR3 contains 19 residues. J lost 2 bases, V lost 6 bases, and 19 bases had no gene match. Germline values: CDR1 LNHDA, CDR2 SQIVND (reference sequence).

This clone is a singleton in its sample. The chain combines TRBV19 with TRBJ1-2; TRBD1 matches at 8 bases. CDR1 and CDR2 from the germline V gene are LNHDA and SQIVND (reference sequence). V was clipped by 6 bases and J by 4 bases; unmatched bases: 7. There are 14 residues in the CDR3. The CDR3 DNA reads TGTGCCAGTAGAGCGGACAGGGTGGGCTATGGCTACACCTTC. Its translation: CASRADRVGYGYTF.

The CDR3, as DNA: TGTGCCAGCAGCCCCCTAGCGGGGTCCTACAATGAGCAGTTCTTC. Its translation: CASSPLAGSYNEQFF. The chain recombines TRBV5-6 with TRBJ2-1; 9 nucleotides line up with TRBD2. This CDR3 is built from 15 residues. CDR1 SGHDT and CDR2 YYEEEE come from the germline V gene. The V gene end was trimmed by 4 bases and the J gene end by 1 base; junction bases not matched to a gene: 3.

The rearrangement links TRBV11-2 to TRBJ2-7; either TRBD1 or TRBD2 may supply D (5 bases each). The CDR3 spans 14 residues. With 2 bases removed from V and 6 bases from J, the gap between germline ends came to 14 bases. Germline CDR1 SGHAT, CDR2 FQNNGV. CDR3 protein: CASSLQGVPSEQYF. As DNA, the CDR3 is TGTGCCAGCAGCTTACAGGGAGTACCCAGCGAGCAGTACTTC.

This chain joins TRBV7-2 and TRBJ2-5; 7 bases map to TRBD1. The CDR3 is made up of 16 amino acids. Trimming removed 3 bases from V and 2 bases from J; junction bases left unmatched: 9. Per the germline V gene, CDR1 is SGHTA and CDR2 is FQGNSA. CDR3 sequence: CASSFSFRQGQETQYF. DNA of the CDR3: TGTGCCAGCAGCTTCAGCTTCAGACAGGGTCAAGAGACCCAGTACTTC.

V usage is TRBV11-3 and J usage is TRBJ2-7; 12 positions agree with TRBD2. The CDR3 has 16 residues. Unmatched junction bases numbered 6, after V lost 2 bases and J lost 4 bases. Germline V gene lookup returns CDR1 SGHNT and CDR2 YENEEA. CDR3 sequence reads: CASSLMRLAGEYEQYF. The CDR3 region has the DNA TGTGCCAGCAGCTTAATGAGACTAGCGGGAGAGTACGAGCAGTACTTC.

The rearrangement uses TRBV4-2 and TRBJ1-2, with 8 bases identical to TRBD1. V shed 5 bases and J 6 bases; nucleotides not matched to a gene: 5. The germline V gene has CDR1 LGHNA and CDR2 YNFKEQ. This CDR3 contains 13 residues. The CDR3 DNA reads as TGTGCCAGCAGCGACACAGGGGGTAATGGCTACACCTTC. Protein product: CASSDTGGNGYTF.

The rearrangement links TRBV6-5 to TRBJ1-5, with no clear D. V was clipped by 2 bases and J by 0 bases, with 2 bases between them. This CDR3 has 13 residues. Germline V CDR1 and CDR2: MNHEY, SVGAGI. The CDR3 bases are TGTGCCAGCAGTTACAATAGCAATCAGCCCCAGCATTTT. As protein: CASSYNSNQPQHF.

This clone was found once. The chain has TRBV27 and TRBJ2-5; 15 positions agree with TRBD2. This CDR3 spans 19 amino acids. Germline V gene lookup returns CDR1 MNHEY and CDR2 SMNVEV (reference sequence). Germline trimming cut 5 bases from V and 5 bases from J; bases unmatched to any gene: 15. The CDR3 sequence: CASSRKLPGLAGGLETQYF. Written as DNA, the CDR3 is TGTGCCAGCAGTCGTAAACTCCCGGGACTAGCGGGAGGTCTGGAGACCCAGTACTTC.

The V gene is TRBV10-3, the J gene TRBJ1-6, with TRBD1 matching over 7 bases. The CDR3 is 15 amino acids. CDR1 ENHRY and CDR2 SYGVKD come from the germline V gene. J was trimmed by 4 bases and V by 10 bases; bases with no gene match: 10. The CDR3 DNA is TGTGCCACCCTCCGGGACAGCGCTTATAATTCACCCCTCCACTTT. It specifies CATLRDSAYNSPLHF.

This sequence joins TRBV6-5 and TRBJ2-2; D is perhaps TRBD1 (6 bases). V gave up 2 bases and J gave up 1 base, with 8 bases separating them. The CDR3 has 15 residues. Per germline, CDR1 MNHEY and CDR2 SVGAGI. DNA for the CDR3: TGTGCCAGCAGTTACCAGGACAGGAACACCGGGGAGCTGTTTTTT. It is translated as CASSYQDRNTGELFF.

The chain uses TRBV21-1 and TRBJ2-7; the table assigns TRBD1, which was not confirmed against the DNA. TRBV21-1 is noted as a pseudogene. The CDR3 is 17 amino acids. The CDR3 here is CASSKTDAGQGYYEQYF. The CDR3 DNA reads TGTGCCAGCAGCAAAACTGATGCGGGACAGGGGTACTACGAGCAGTACTTC.

This chain uses TRBV25-1 with TRBJ2-7; TRBD1 aligns across 11 bases. With 8 bases clipped from V and 6 bases from J, the junction kept 6 bases outside the gene matches. The CDR3 length is 13 residues. The germline V gene encodes CDR1 MGHDK and CDR2 SYGVNS. DNA of the CDR3: TGTGCCAGCCAGGGACAGGGGGTGAGCGAGCAGTACTTC. Protein: CASQGQGVSEQYF.

This chain connects TRBV5-1 to TRBJ2-7, with D possibly TRBD2 on 5 matching bases. The CDR3 totals 14 residues. Germline V lookup: CDR1 SGHRS, CDR2 YFSETQ. V lost 0 bases and J 3 bases, leaving 10 bases between the germline ends. DNA for the CDR3: TGCGCCAGCAGCTTGGGGGGAGAGAGCTACGAGCAGTACTTC. Its translation: CASSLGGESYEQYF.

The chain employs TRBV11-2 and TRBJ2-1; weak D call: TRBD2 (6 bases). V lost 5 bases to trimming and J lost 4 bases, with 12 bases between them. Germline CDR1 is SGHAT and CDR2 is FQNNGV. This CDR3 region has 14 residues. For the CDR3, the DNA is TGTGCCAGCAGCCGCGACGGGGGTTACAATGAGCAGTTCTTC. Translation gives CASSRDGGYNEQFF. Filled out from reference TRBV11-2 and TRBJ2-1, the complete variable domain reads EAGVAQSPRYKIIEKRQSVAFWCNPISGHATLYWYQQILGQGPKLLIQFQNNGVVDDSQLPKDRFSAERLKGVDSTLKIQPAKLEDSAVYLCASSRDGGYNEQFFGPGTRLTVL.

The V call is TRBV28, the J call TRBJ2-5; 7 positions agree with TRBD2. CDR3 length: 13 amino acids. CDR1 and CDR2 (germline): MDHEN, SYDVKM. Trimming removed 6 bases from V and 3 bases from J; junction bases left unmatched: 4. CDR3 coding DNA: TGTGCCAGCAGACGCCTAGCGGAAGAGACCCAGTACTTC. It translates to CASRRLAEETQYF.

V is TRBV5-1 and J is TRBJ1-1, with TRBD1 as a possible D gene (5 bases). Deletions cut 3 bases from V and 6 bases from J, with 18 bases between. The CDR3 contains 15 residues. Per germline, CDR1 SGHRS and CDR2 YFSETQ. CDR3 amino acids: CASSSGDSFSSEAFF. Written as DNA, the CDR3 is TGCGCCAGCAGCTCTGGAGACAGTTTCTCATCTGAAGCTTTCTTT.

The rearrangement joins TRBV5-4 to TRBJ2-7; no firm D call. This CDR3 contains 11 residues. The germline CDR1 and CDR2 sequences are SGHNT and YYREEE (reference sequence). Trimming took 1 base from V and 5 from J, leaving 4 bases between them. The CDR3 spells CASSLNHEQYF. CDR3 in DNA: TGTGCCAGCAGCTTGAATCACGAGCAGTACTTC.

This chain links TRBV5-4 with TRBJ1-1; D remains unclear. This CDR3 region has 13 residues. V lost 0 bases and J lost 1, with 4 bases in between. Germline V gene sequence: CDR1 SGHNT, CDR2 YYREEE (reference sequence). CDR3 sequence (DNA): TGTGCCAGCAGCTTGGCCGGGAACACTGAAGCTTTCTTT. It yields the protein CASSLAGNTEAFF.

The V gene is TRBV19, the J gene TRBJ1-4; D perhaps matches TRBD1 (5 bases). The CDR3 has 15 amino acids. Germline assignment: CDR1 LNHDA and CDR2 SQIVND (reference sequence). V gave up 5 bases and J gave up 8 bases, with 18 bases separating them. CDR3 amino acids: CASSLQGGANEKLFF. The CDR3 nucleotides read TGTGCCAGTAGTCTCCAGGGTGGCGCCAACGAAAAACTGTTTTTT.

The J gene is TRBJ2-7, the V gene TRBV19; 7 bases are a match to TRBD2. This CDR3 region has 14 residues. V shed 2 bases, J shed 3 bases, and the junction held 4 bases outside the gene matches. Germline V gives CDR1 LNHDA, CDR2 SQIVND (reference sequence). The CDR3: CASSIPGTNYEQYF. DNA of the CDR3: TGTGCCAGTAGTATACCCGGGACTAACTACGAGCAGTACTTC.